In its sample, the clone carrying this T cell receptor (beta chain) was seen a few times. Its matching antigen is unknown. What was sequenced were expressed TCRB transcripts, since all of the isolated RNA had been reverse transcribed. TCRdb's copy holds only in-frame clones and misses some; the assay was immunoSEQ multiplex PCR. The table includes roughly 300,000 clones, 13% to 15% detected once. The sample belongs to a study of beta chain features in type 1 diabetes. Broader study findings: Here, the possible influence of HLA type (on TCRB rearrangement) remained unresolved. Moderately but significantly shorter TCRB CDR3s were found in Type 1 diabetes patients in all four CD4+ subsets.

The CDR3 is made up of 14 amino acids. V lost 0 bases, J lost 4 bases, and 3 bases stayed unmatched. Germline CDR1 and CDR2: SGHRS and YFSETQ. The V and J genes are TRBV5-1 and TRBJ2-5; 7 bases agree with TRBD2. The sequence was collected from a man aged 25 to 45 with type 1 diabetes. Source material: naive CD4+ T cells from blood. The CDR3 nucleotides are TGCGCCAGCAGCTTGGTTAGCGGGCCAGAGACCCAGTACTTC. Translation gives CASSLVSGPETQYF.